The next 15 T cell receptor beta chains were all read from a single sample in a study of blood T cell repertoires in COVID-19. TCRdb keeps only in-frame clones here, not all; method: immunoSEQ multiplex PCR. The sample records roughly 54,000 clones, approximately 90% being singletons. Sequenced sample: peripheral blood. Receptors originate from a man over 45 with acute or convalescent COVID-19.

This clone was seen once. The CDR3 region is CASSFTSGSNEQYF. The CDR3 region has the DNA TGTGCCAGCAGCTTTACCAGCGGGAGTAACGAGCAGTACTTC. The genes are TRBV7-2 and TRBJ2-7; TRBD2 matches 8 bases. This CDR3 is built from 14 residues. Germline trimming cut 3 bases from V and 5 bases from J; bases unmatched to any gene: 6. Germline CDR1 SGHTA, CDR2 FQGNSA.

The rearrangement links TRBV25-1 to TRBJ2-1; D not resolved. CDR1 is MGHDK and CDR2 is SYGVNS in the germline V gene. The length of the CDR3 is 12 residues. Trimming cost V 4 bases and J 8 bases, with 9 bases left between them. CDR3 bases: TGTGCCAGCAGTGTTTGGCCCCATGAGCAGTTCTTC. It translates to CASSVWPHEQFF.

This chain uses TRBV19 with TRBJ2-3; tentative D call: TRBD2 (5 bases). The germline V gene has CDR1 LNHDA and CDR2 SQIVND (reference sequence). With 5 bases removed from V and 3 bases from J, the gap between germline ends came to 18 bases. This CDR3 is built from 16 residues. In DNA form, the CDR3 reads TGTGCCAGTAGTGCTCTGCCAGGTCCGGGGACAGATACGCAGTATTTT. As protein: CASSALPGPGTDTQYF.

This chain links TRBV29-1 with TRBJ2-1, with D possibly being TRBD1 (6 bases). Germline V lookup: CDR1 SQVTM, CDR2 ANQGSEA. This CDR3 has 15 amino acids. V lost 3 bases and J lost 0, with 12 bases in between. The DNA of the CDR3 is TGCAGCGTTGATGGGGGCCTGAGCTCCTACAATGAGCAGTTCTTC. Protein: CSVDGGLSSYNEQFF.

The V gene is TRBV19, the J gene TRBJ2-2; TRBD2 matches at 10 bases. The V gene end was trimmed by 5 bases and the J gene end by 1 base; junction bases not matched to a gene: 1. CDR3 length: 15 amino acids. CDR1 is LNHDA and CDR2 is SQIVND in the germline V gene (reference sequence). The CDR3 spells CASSWTSGNTGELFF. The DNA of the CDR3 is TGTGCCAGTAGTTGGACTAGCGGGAACACCGGGGAGCTGTTTTTT.

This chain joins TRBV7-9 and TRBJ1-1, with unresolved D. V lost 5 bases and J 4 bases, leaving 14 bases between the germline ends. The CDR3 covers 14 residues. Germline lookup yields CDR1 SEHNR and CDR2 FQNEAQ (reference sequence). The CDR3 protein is CASSRLGFLTEAFF. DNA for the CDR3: TGTGCCAGCAGCCGCCTCGGTTTCCTCACTGAAGCTTTCTTT. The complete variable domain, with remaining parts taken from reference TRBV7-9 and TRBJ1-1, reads DTGVSQNPRHKITKRGQNVTFRCDPISEHNRLYWYRQTLGQGPEFLTYFQNEAQLEKSRLLSDRFSAERPKGSFSTLEIQRTEQGDSAMYLCASSRLGFLTEAFFGQGTRLTVV.

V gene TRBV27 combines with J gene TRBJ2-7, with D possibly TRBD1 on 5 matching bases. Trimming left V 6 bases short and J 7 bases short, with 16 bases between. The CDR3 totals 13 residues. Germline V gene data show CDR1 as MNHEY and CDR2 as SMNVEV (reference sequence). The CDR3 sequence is CASSPLDKAEQYF. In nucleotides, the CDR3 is TGTGCCAGCAGCCCCCTGGACAAGGCGGAGCAGTACTTC.

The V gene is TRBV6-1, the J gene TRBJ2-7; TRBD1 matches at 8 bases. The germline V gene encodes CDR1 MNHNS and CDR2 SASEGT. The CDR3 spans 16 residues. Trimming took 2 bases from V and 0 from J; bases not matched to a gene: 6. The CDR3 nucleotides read TGTGCCAGCAGTGAAAGCGTCGGGACAGGCTCCTACGAGCAGTACTTC. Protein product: CASSESVGTGSYEQYF.

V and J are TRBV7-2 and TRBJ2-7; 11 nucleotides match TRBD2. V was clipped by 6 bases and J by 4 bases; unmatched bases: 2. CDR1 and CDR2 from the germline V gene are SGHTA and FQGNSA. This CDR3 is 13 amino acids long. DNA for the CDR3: TGTGCCAGCAGGGGGACTAGCGGATACGAGCAGTACTTC. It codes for CASRGTSGYEQYF.

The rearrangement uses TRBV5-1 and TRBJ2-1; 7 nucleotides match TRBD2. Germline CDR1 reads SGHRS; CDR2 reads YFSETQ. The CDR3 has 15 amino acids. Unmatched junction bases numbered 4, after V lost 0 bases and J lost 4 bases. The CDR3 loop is CASSLAGLEYNEQFF. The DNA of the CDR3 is TGCGCCAGCAGCTTGGCCGGACTAGAATACAATGAGCAGTTCTTC. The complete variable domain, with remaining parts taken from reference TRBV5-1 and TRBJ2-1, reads KAGVTQTPRYLIKTRGQQVTLSCSPISGHRSVSWYQQTPGQGLQFLFEYFSETQRNKGNFPGRFSGRQFSNSRSEMNVSTLELGDSALYLCASSLAGLEYNEQFFGPGTRLTVL.

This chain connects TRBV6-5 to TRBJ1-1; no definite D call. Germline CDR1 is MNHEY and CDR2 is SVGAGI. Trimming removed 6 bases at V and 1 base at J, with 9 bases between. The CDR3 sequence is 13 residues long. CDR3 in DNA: TGTGCCAGCAGAAATACTAAGAACACTGAAGCTTTCTTT. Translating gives CASRNTKNTEAFF.

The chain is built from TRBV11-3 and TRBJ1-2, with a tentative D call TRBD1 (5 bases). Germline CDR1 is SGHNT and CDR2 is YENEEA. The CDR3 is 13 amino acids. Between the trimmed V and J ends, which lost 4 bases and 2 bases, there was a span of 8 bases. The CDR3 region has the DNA TGTGCCAGCAGCTCCACAGGAAACTATGGCTACACCTTC. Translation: CASSSTGNYGYTF. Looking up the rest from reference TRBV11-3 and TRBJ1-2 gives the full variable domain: EAGVVQSPRYKIIEKKQPVAFWCNPISGHNTLYWYLQNLGQGPELLIRYENEEAVDDSQLPKDRFSAERLKGVDSTLKIQPAELGDSAVYLCASSSTGNYGYTFGSGTRLTVV.

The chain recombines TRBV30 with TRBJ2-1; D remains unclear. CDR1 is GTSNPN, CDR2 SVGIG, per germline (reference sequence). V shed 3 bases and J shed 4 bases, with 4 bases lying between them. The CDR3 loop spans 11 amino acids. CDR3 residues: CAWSVYNEQFF. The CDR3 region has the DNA TGTGCCTGGAGCGTTTACAATGAGCAGTTCTTC.

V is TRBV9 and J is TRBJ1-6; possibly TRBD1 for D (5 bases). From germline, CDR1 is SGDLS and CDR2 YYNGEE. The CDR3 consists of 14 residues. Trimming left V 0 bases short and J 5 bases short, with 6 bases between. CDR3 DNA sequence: TGTGCCAGCAGCGTAGTGGACAATAATTCACCCCTCCACTTT. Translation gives CASSVVDNNSPLHF.

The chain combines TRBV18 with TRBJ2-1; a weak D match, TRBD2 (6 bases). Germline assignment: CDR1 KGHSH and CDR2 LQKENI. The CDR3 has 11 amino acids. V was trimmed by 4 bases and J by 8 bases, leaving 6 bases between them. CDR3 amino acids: CASSRGDEQFF. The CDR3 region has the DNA TGTGCCAGCTCACGGGGGGATGAGCAGTTCTTC. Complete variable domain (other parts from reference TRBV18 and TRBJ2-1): NAGVMQNPRHLVRRRGQEARLRCSPMKGHSHVYWYRQLPEEGLKFMVYLQKENIIDESGMPKERFSAEFPKEGPSILRIQQVVRGDSAAYFCASSRGDEQFFGPGTRLTVL.